This T cell receptor beta chain came from a study of beta chain features in type 1 diabetes. Study-level background: There were some 100,000,000 sorted cells examined across all samples.

The CDR3 runs to 13 residues. V dropped 5 bases and J dropped 3; count of bases not matched to a gene: 3. Germline-derived CDR1 and CDR2 are MDHEN and SYDVKM. This clone has more than one count but fewer than ten. Its antigen is unidentified. Other DNA sequences in the sample encode the same CDR3. The whole isolated RNA underwent reverse transcription, so sequencing captured expressed TCRB transcripts. Repertoires were generated with immunoSEQ multiplex PCR, while TCRdb's copy carries only in-frame clones and drops some. The sample records roughly 700,000 clones, roughly 13% being singletons. General study points: There was a moderate but significant shortening of TCRB CDR3s in all four CD4+ subsets of Type 1 diabetes patients.

J is TRBJ2-7 and V is TRBV28; 8 nucleotides line up with TRBD1. Source material: naive CD4+ T cells from blood. The source is a man aged 18 to 30 with type 1 diabetes. DNA of the CDR3: TGTGCCAGCAGTCCCGGACAGGGCTACGAGCAGTACTTC. Translation gives CASSPGQGYEQYF.